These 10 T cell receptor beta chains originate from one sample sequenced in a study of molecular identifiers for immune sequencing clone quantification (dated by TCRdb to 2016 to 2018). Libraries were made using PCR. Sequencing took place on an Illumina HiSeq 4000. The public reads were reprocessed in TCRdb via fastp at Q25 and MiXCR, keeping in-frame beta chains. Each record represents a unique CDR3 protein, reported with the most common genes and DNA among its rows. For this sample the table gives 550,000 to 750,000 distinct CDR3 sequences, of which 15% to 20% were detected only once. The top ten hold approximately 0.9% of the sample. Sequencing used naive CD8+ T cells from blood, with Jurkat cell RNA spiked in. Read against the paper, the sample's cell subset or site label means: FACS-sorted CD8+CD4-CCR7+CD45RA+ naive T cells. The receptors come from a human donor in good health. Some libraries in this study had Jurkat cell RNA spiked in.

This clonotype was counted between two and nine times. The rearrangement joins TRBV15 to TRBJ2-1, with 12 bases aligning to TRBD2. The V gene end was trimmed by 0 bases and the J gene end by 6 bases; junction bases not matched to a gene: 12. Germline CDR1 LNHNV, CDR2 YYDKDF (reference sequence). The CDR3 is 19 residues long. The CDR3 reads CATSREGSRLAGESNEQFF. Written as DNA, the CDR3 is TGTGCCACCAGCAGAGAAGGGAGTCGACTAGCGGGAGAGTCCAATGAGCAGTTCTTC.

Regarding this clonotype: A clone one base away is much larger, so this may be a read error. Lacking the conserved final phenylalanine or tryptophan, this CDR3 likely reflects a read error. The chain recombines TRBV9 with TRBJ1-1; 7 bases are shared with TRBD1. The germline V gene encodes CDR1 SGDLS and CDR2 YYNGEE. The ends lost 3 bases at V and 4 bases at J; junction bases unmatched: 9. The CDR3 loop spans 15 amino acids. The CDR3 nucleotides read TGTGCCAGCAGCGCGGACTCGACAGGGTTCACTGAAGCTTTCGTT. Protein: CASSADSTGFTEAFV.

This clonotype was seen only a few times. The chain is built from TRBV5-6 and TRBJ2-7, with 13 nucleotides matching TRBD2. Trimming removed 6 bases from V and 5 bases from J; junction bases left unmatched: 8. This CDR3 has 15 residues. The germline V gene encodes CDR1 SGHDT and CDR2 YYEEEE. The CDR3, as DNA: TGTGCCAGCAAATTACTAGCGGGGGGGCCAGACGAGCAGTACTTC. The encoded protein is CASKLLAGGPDEQYF.

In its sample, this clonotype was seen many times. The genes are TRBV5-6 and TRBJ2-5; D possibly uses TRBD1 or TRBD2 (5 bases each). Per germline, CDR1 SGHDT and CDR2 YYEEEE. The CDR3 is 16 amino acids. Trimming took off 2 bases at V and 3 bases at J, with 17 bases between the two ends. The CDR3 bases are TGTGCCAGCAGCTTCCTTGGACCTGGGACCGAAGAGACCCAGTACTTC. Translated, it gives CASSFLGPGTEETQYF.

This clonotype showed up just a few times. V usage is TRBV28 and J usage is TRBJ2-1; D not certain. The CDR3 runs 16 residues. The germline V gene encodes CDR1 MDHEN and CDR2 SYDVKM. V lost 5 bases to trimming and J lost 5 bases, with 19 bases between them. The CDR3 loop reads CASSPLLRTTHNEQFF. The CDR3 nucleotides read TGTGCCAGCAGTCCCCTCTTACGGACGACCCACAATGAGCAGTTCTTC.

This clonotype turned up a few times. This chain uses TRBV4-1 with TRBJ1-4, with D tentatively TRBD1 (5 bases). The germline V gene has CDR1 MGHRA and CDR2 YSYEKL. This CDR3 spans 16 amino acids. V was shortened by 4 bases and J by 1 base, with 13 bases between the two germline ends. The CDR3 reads CASSPIGTKTNEKLFF. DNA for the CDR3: TGCGCCAGCAGCCCAATAGGGACGAAAACTAATGAAAAACTGTTTTTT.

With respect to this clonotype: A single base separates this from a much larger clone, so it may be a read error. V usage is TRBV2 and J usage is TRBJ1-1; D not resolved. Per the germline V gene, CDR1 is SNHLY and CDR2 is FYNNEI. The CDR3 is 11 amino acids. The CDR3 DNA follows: TGTGCCGGCAGTGAAGGGCAGCGGGCTTTCTTT. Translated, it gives CAGSEGQRAFF.

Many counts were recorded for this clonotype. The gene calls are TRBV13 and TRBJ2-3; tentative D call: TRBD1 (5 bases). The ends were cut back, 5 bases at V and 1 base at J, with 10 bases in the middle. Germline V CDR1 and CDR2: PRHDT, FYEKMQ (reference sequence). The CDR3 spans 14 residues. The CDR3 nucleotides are TGTGCCAGCAGCGGCTTGACAGGCACAGATACGCAGTATTTT. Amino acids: CASSGLTGTDTQYF.

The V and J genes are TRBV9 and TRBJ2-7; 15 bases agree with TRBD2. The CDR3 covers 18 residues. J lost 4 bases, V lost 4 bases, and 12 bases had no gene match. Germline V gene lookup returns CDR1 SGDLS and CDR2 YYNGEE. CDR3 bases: TGTGCCAGCAGCCCGGAGGGACTAGCGGGAGGAGGGAGATACGAGCAGTACTTC. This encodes CASSPEGLAGGGRYEQYF.

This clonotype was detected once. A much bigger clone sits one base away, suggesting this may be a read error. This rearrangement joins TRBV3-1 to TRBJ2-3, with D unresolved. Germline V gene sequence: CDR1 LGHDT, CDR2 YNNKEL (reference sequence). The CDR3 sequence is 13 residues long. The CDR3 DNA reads TGTGTCAGCAGCCCCCCTACTGGGAATACGCAGTATTTT. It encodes CVSSPPTGNTQYF.